The 4 T cell receptor beta chains reported below all come from one sample, sequenced in a study of T cells in Graves' hyperthyroidism and ophthalmopathy. Regions amplified from RNA transcripts were the TCR beta CDR3 regions. First-round RT-PCR of the TCR CDR3 relied on the HTBI primer set. TCRdb re-analysed the multiplex PCR reads in MiXCR, keeping a single row per CDR3 protein. The sample has about 400,000 distinct CDR3 sequences; about 15% are singletons. What was sequenced was blood. Source of these receptors: a woman aged 30 to 39 with Graves' hyperthyroidism.

This clonotype was seen at least ten times. The V and J genes are TRBV7-2 and TRBJ1-5; D is ambiguous. The V and J ends lost 3 bases and 4 bases respectively, with 13 bases between them. CDR3 size: 15 residues. CDR1 is SGHTA, CDR2 FQGNSA, per germline. The CDR3, as DNA: TGTGCCAGCAGCTTCTCCGGCGGCGTTAATCAGCCCCAGCATTTT. Translated: CASSFSGGVNQPQHF.

This clonotype occurred many times. The chain recombines TRBV18 with TRBJ2-7, with D unclear. The CDR3 extends over 14 amino acids. V was pared by 2 bases and J by 2 bases, with 10 bases between. Germline CDR1 KGHSH, CDR2 LQKENI. The CDR3 sequence: CASSPELGTYEQYF. The CDR3 nucleotides are TGTGCCAGCTCACCAGAACTTGGCACCTACGAGCAGTACTTC.

The CDR3 sequence is CASSQPATGSYNSPLHF. As DNA, the CDR3 is TGCGCCAGCAGCCAACCAGCAACCGGGTCTTATAATTCACCCCTCCACTTT. The chain couples TRBV4-1 to TRBJ1-6; D is uncertain. Trimming cost V 2 bases and J 4 bases, with 15 bases left between them. CDR1 is MGHRA and CDR2 is YSYEKL in the germline V gene. The CDR3 consists of 17 residues.

The V and J genes are TRBV4-1 and TRBJ1-1; D may be TRBD1 (6 bases). The CDR3 has 15 amino acids. Trimming shortened V by 4 bases and J by 2 bases, and 14 bases separated the two germline ends. From germline, CDR1 is MGHRA and CDR2 YSYEKL. The CDR3 loop is CASSRSGTTNTEAFF. CDR3 nucleotide sequence: TGCGCCAGCAGCCGGTCCGGGACAACTAACACTGAAGCTTTCTTT.